The clone carrying this TCR beta chain was detected many times. Time point of the sample: newly diagnosed GD, antithyroid drugs for less than 3 months. RNA extracted from PBMCs served as the sequencing template. Relying on iRepertoire HTBI primers and Arm-PCR of CDR3 regions, the team built TCR beta libraries. TCRdb called the multiplex PCR reads again in MiXCR, with one record for every CDR3 protein. The sample consists of around 500,000 distinct CDR3 sequences, about 12% of them appearing once. This sample was taken from a study of regulatory T cells in long-lasting Graves disease. Germline V gene lookup returns CDR1 MNHEY and CDR2 SMNVEV (reference sequence). There are 13 residues in the CDR3. This sample also belongs to another study, concerning T cells in Graves' hyperthyroidism and ophthalmopathy.

The chain carries TRBV27 and TRBJ1-1; D might be TRBD1 (5 bases). The sequence derives from a woman in her 30s with Graves disease. The sample here was peripheral blood mononuclear cells (PBMCs), taken at new diagnosis, from a patient treated with antithyroid drugs. The CDR3 reads CAAGGQGGTEAFF. Here the CDR3 DNA reads TGTGCAGCAGGAGGCCAGGGTGGGACTGAAGCTTTCTTT.